A selection of T cell receptor beta chains follows, all from one sample in a study of blood T cells in healthy people across ages. TCRdb redid the calling of the 5' RACE reads with MiXCR, one entry per CDR3 protein. The repertoire includes hundreds of thousands of distinct CDR3 sequences, more than 20% of them detected once, and roughly 9% sits in the top ten. This same sample was also taken into another study, of T cells of mothers and their children.

Sequenced input: blood. The source is a boy younger than 18 in good health. Each CDR3 is given with its conserved first and last residue. Each record gives: clone size, J gene, V gene, D gene, CDR3 DNA, CDR3 protein. D genes are given only for firm matches. Size values are once, few and many counts, or a class for expanded clones, and some rows have none.

few | TRBJ1-2 | TRBV20-1 | TRBD1 | TGCAGTCGCCCACAGGGGGCGCACGGCTACACCTTC | CSRPQGAHGYTF
few | TRBJ2-7 | TRBV18 | . | TGTGCCAGCTCACCAGGCGGCGGGACCTCCTACGAGCAGTACTTC | CASSPGGGTSYEQYF
few | TRBJ2-3 | TRBV20-1 | TRBD2 | TGCAGTGCTCCTTCCTTACTAGCGGGAAGGACAGATACGCAGTATTTT | CSAPSLLAGRTDTQYF
. | TRBJ2-7 | TRBV5-1 | . | TGCGCCAGCAGCCCCGCGGAAGGCTACGAGCAGTACTTC | CASSPAEGYEQYF
few | TRBJ2-1 | TRBV28 | . | TGTGCCAGCAGTTTGGGCAGGGTTGAAGGCAATGAGCAGTTCTTC | CASSLGRVEGNEQFF
. | TRBJ2-7 | TRBV7-2 | . | TGTGCCAGCAGCCCGAGGAGCGGGCCCTTCTACGAGCAGTACTTC | CASSPRSGPFYEQYF
few | TRBJ2-5 | TRBV5-1 | TRBD1 | TGCGCCAGCAGACAGGGGGTCGGGACCCAGTACTTC | CASRQGVGTQYF
few | TRBJ2-1 | TRBV11-2 | . | TGTGCCAGCAGCTTAGCAGCCGGGAGTAGGGAGAATGAGCAGTTCTTC | CASSLAAGSRENEQFF
. | TRBJ2-7 | TRBV20-1 | . | TGCAGTGCTAGAGGCCTAAAAACGGGACACTACGAGCAGTACTTC | CSARGLKTGHYEQYF
few | TRBJ2-5 | TRBV24-1 | . | TGTGCCACCAGTGACTGGAAAAGAGAGACCCAGTACTTC | CATSDWKRETQYF
. | TRBJ2-5 | TRBV28 | . | TGTGCCAGCAGTCCCCAGTCTACTTCCCAGTACTTC | CASSPQSTSQYF
. | TRBJ2-5 | TRBV20-1 | . | TGCAGTGCTAGTCTCCCAGCGGACCAAGAGACCCAGTACTTC | CSASLPADQETQYF
few | TRBJ2-3 | TRBV9 | TRBD2 | TGTGCCAGCAGCGTGGGGCTGGGGGGGATACCAGATACGCAGTATTTT | CASSVGLGGIPDTQYF
. | TRBJ1-4 | TRBV20-1 | TRBD1 | TGCAGTGCTAGAGATATACCGGGACAGGGGAATGAAAAACTGTTTTTT | CSARDIPGQGNEKLFF
. | TRBJ2-7 | TRBV20-1 | . | TGCAGTGCTCGAGAGCACGAGCAGTACTTC | CSAREHEQYF
few | TRBJ2-7 | TRBV4-1 | . | TGCGCCAGCAGCCAAGGACACGAAGCAGGGGACGTCTACGAGCAGTACTTC | CASSQGHEAGDVYEQYF
few | TRBJ1-3 | TRBV9 | TRBD1 | TGTGCCAGCAGTCCGACAGGGGCAGAGGATGGAAACACCATATATTTT | CASSPTGAEDGNTIYF
many | TRBJ2-7 | TRBV20-1 | . | TGCAGTGCTATCTACCGCGGGCCAGTCCCCTACGAGCAGTACTTC | CSAIYRGPVPYEQYF
. | TRBJ2-2 | TRBV5-1 | . | TGCGCCAGCAGCTTGGGTAGCTTCGGGGAGCTGTTTTTT | CASSLGSFGELFF
. | TRBJ1-4 | TRBV4-1 | TRBD1 | TGCGCCAGCAGCCGCGGACAGGGTTATAATGAAAAACTGTTTTTT | CASSRGQGYNEKLFF
. | TRBJ1-2 | TRBV29-1 | . | TGCAGCGTGGCTACTGATGGTCTGGGCTACACCTTC | CSVATDGLGYTF
. | TRBJ2-3 | TRBV29-1 | . | TGCAGCGTTGAGGCTGCAATCACAGATACGCAGTATTTT | CSVEAAITDTQYF
. | TRBJ1-2 | TRBV7-9 | . | TGTGCCTGCAGCTTAGGCCAGGTGAATGGCTACACCTTC | CACSLGQVNGYTF
few | TRBJ1-2 | TRBV29-1 | TRBD1 | TGCAGCGTCGCAACCGAACGTCTTGGGACAGTGAAACTTAACTATGGCTACACCTTC | CSVATERLGTVKLNYGYTF
few | TRBJ1-1 | TRBV7-2 | . | TGTGCCAGCAGCCCCGGGATCATGAACACTGAAGCTTTCTTT | CASSPGIMNTEAFF
many | TRBJ1-5 | TRBV20-1 | . | TGCAGTGCCACCAGCGGCTGGGAAAGGGGTGGACAGCCCCAGCATTTT | CSATSGWERGGQPQHF
. | TRBJ2-7 | TRBV4-1 | . | TGCGCCAGCAGCCAAGATACGGGGTGGTCCTACGAGCAGTACTTC | CASSQDTGWSYEQYF
. | TRBJ2-2 | TRBV18 | . | TGTGCCAGCACCCCTCCGGGGGTCACCGGGGAGCTGTTTTTT | CASTPPGVTGELFF
. | TRBJ2-7 | TRBV20-1 | . | TGCAGTGCTTACAGGGCCTACGAGCAGTACTTC | CSAYRAYEQYF